These 26 T cell receptor beta chains were all obtained from the same sample, sequenced in a study of cytomegalovirus exposure and HLA in healthy donors. Sequenced by immunoSEQ multiplex PCR; TCRdb stores in-frame clones only, minus some. Of 130,000 or so clones listed, 70% to 90% were seen once; the top ten hold less than 8%. Sequenced input: PBMCs. The source is a woman aged 30 to 39 in good health and CMV-seropositive.

The chain combines TRBV29-1 with TRBJ2-3; D gene unclear. V was trimmed by 0 bases and J by 10 bases, leaving 11 bases between them. Per germline, CDR1 SQVTM and CDR2 ANQGSEA. This CDR3 is built from 12 residues. In nucleotides, the CDR3 is TGCAGCGTTGAAGACTCCTCCGTGTCGCAGTATTTT. Protein product: CSVEDSSVSQYF.

The chain has TRBV5-1 and TRBJ1-2, with D maybe TRBD1 (5 bases). V was shortened by 4 bases and J by 7 bases, with 17 bases between the two germline ends. The CDR3 totals 14 residues. CDR1 is SGHRS and CDR2 is YFSETQ in the germline V gene. The CDR3 bases are TGCGCCAGCAGCGGGAGGGCAGGGCATGCTGGCTACACCTTC. Translating it yields CASSGRAGHAGYTF.

This chain uses TRBV5-1 with TRBJ2-7, with D maybe TRBD2 (5 bases). Deletions cut 1 base from V and 2 bases from J, with 13 bases between. In germline, CDR1 is SGHRS, CDR2 YFSETQ. CDR3 length: 15 residues. The CDR3 DNA reads as TGCGCCAGCAGCTTGCGTGGCTCACTAGCCTACGAGCAGTACTTC. Its translation: CASSLRGSLAYEQYF.

In this sample, this clone turned up a few times. For the CDR3, the DNA is TGTGCCAGCAGTTTCTCGACAGGAGCTAATGAAAAACTGTTTTTT. Translating it yields CASSFSTGANEKLFF. The chain links TRBV6-5 to TRBJ1-4; TRBD1 might be the D (6 bases). CDR1 is MNHEY, CDR2 SVGAGI, per germline. With 4 bases removed from V and 3 bases from J, the gap between germline ends came to 12 bases. The CDR3 length is 15 residues.

V gene TRBV18 combines with J gene TRBJ2-5, with D tentatively TRBD2 (5 bases). Trimming took 0 bases from V and 3 from J, leaving 11 bases between them. The CDR3 runs 15 residues. CDR1 is KGHSH, CDR2 LQKENI, per germline. The CDR3 here is CASSPPSGKKETQYF. The CDR3, as DNA: TGTGCCAGCTCACCACCGTCCGGGAAGAAAGAGACCCAGTACTTC.

J is TRBJ2-7 and V is TRBV5-1; the D gene is possibly TRBD1 (5 bases). Germline V gene sequence: CDR1 SGHRS, CDR2 YFSETQ. The CDR3 loop spans 14 amino acids. Between the trimmed V and J ends, which lost 0 bases and 5 bases, there was a span of 12 bases. CDR3 loop: CASSLDRRLNEQYF. The CDR3 bases are TGCGCCAGCAGCTTGGACAGGCGTCTGAACGAGCAGTACTTC.

The chain combines TRBV6-1 with TRBJ2-1, with D possibly TRBD1 on 6 matching bases. With 1 base removed from V and 3 bases from J, the gap between germline ends came to 10 bases. The CDR3 sequence is 15 residues long. CDR1 is MNHNS and CDR2 is SASEGT in the germline V gene. The CDR3 DNA reads TGTGCCAGCAGTGAAGTATGGACAGTCTACAATGAGCAGTTCTTC. It specifies CASSEVWTVYNEQFF.

The gene calls are TRBV6-6 and TRBJ1-5; 8 nucleotides line up with TRBD1. V was clipped by 6 bases and J by 8 bases; unmatched bases: 9. The CDR3 consists of 14 residues. CDR1 is MNHNY and CDR2 is SVGAGI in the germline V gene (reference sequence). DNA for the CDR3: TGTGCCAGCAGCCCTTCAGGGGGCTTGGAGCCCCAGCATTTT. This encodes CASSPSGGLEPQHF.

This sequence joins TRBV7-9 and TRBJ2-5; the D is unclear. CDR1 and CDR2 (germline): SEHNR, FQNEAQ (reference sequence). Trimming pared 5 bases from V and 2 bases from J, leaving 6 bases between. The CDR3 covers 12 residues. CDR3 in amino acids: CASSQQQETQYF. The CDR3 bases are TGTGCCAGCAGCCAACAACAAGAGACCCAGTACTTC.

The rearrangement links TRBV9 to TRBJ2-1; D unclear. Germline V gene lookup returns CDR1 SGDLS and CDR2 YYNGEE. The CDR3 totals 15 residues. The ends were cut back, 4 bases at V and 1 base at J, with 12 bases in the middle. CDR3 sequence: CASSPEYGSYNEQFF. The DNA for the CDR3 is TGTGCCAGCAGCCCGGAGTACGGATCCTACAATGAGCAGTTCTTC.

The rearrangement links TRBV29-1 to TRBJ1-1; 7 nucleotides align to TRBD1. The germline CDR1 and CDR2 sequences are SQVTM and ANQGSEA. This CDR3 is built from 13 residues. V shed 5 bases, J shed 2 bases, and the junction held 5 bases outside the gene matches. CDR3 nucleotide sequence: TGCAGCGTTTCCCGGGACAGCAACACTGAAGCTTTCTTT. It is translated as CSVSRDSNTEAFF. Full variable domain (remainder filled in from reference TRBV29-1 and TRBJ1-1): SAVISQKPSRDICQRGTSLTIQCQVDSQVTMMFWYRQQPGQSLTLIATANQGSEATYESGFVIDKFPISRPNLTFSTLTVSNMSPEDSSIYLCSVSRDSNTEAFFGQGTRLTVV.

The chain combines TRBV5-1 with TRBJ2-2, with TRBD1 matching over 8 bases. The V gene end was trimmed by 0 bases and the J gene end by 3 bases; junction bases not matched to a gene: 10. The CDR3 consists of 18 residues. Germline V gene data show CDR1 as SGHRS and CDR2 as YFSETQ. Written as DNA, the CDR3 is TGCGCCAGCAGCTTGGCCCGGAGAGGCAGGGGGCACACCGGGGAGCTGTTTTTT. This codes for CASSLARRGRGHTGELFF.

In this sample, this clone turned up many times. This chain connects TRBV6-5 to TRBJ1-2; TRBD1 is a possible D gene (5 bases). V was trimmed by 5 bases and J by 1 base, leaving 11 bases between them. The length of the CDR3 is 14 residues. Germline V gene sequence: CDR1 MNHEY, CDR2 SVGAGI. The CDR3, as DNA: TGTGCCAGCAGTCCAAACAGGCTTAACTATGGCTACACCTTC. This translates into CASSPNRLNYGYTF.

This rearrangement joins TRBV2 to TRBJ2-7, with TRBD1 matching 11 bases. From germline, CDR1 is SNHLY and CDR2 FYNNEI. J gave up 1 base and V 5 bases, and 4 bases lay outside the gene matches. This CDR3 is built from 15 residues. As DNA, the CDR3 is TGTGCCAGCAGTCGCGGACAGGGGGCGTCCTACGAGCAGTACTTC. Protein: CASSRGQGASYEQYF. Variable domain in full (rest from reference TRBV2 and TRBJ2-7): EPEVTQTPSHQVTQMGQEVILRCVPISNHLYFYWYRQILGQKVEFLVSFYNNEISEKSEIFDDQFSVERPDGSNFTLKIRSTKLEDSAMYFCASSRGQGASYEQYFGPGTRLTVT.

This clone appeared once. The genes are TRBV11-3 and TRBJ2-1; D remains ambiguous. V was pared by 6 bases and J by 9 bases, with 15 bases between. Germline lookup yields CDR1 SGHNT and CDR2 YENEEA. The CDR3 covers 13 residues. The CDR3 nucleotides are TGTGCCAGCAGTCAGACCCGCTGGGCTGAGCAGTTCTTC. It encodes CASSQTRWAEQFF.

The chain recombines TRBV7-2 with TRBJ2-3; 10 positions match TRBD2. CDR1 and CDR2 from the germline V gene are SGHTA and FQGNSA. V lost 6 bases to trimming and J lost 4 bases; unmatched junction nucleotides: 10. The CDR3 covers 16 residues. The CDR3, as DNA: TGTGCCAGCAGGGCCAGGAGCGGGGGGGCTGCAGATACGCAGTATTTT. It specifies CASRARSGGAADTQYF.

The chain recombines TRBV11-2 with TRBJ2-7, with D possibly being TRBD1 (5 bases). The CDR3 has 16 residues. Germline CDR1 is SGHAT and CDR2 is FQNNGV. V lost 5 bases and J lost 6, with 23 bases in between. The CDR3 DNA reads as TGTGCCAGCAGCCCAATTAGGACATCGGGCCCCCGCGAGCAGTACTTC. Encoded protein: CASSPIRTSGPREQYF. The full variable domain, completed using reference TRBV11-2 and TRBJ2-7, is EAGVAQSPRYKIIEKRQSVAFWCNPISGHATLYWYQQILGQGPKLLIQFQNNGVVDDSQLPKDRFSAERLKGVDSTLKIQPAKLEDSAVYLCASSPIRTSGPREQYFGPGTRLTVT.

The chain carries TRBV7-2 and TRBJ2-7; 7 bases fit TRBD1. V dropped 6 bases and J dropped 4; count of bases not matched to a gene: 15. In germline, CDR1 is SGHTA, CDR2 FQGNSA. The CDR3 is made up of 16 amino acids. CDR3 loop: CASRPTGTAPVYEQYF. DNA of the CDR3: TGTGCCAGCAGGCCCACCGGGACAGCTCCTGTATACGAGCAGTACTTC.

This clone was observed once. The rearrangement uses TRBV7-8 and TRBJ2-3; the D is unclear. The germline V gene encodes CDR1 SGHVS and CDR2 FQNEAQ. The CDR3 runs to 15 residues. V lost 0 bases to trimming and J lost 0 bases, with 7 bases between them. The CDR3 spells CASSLALASTDTQYF. The CDR3 DNA follows: TGTGCCAGCAGCTTAGCGCTGGCTAGCACAGATACGCAGTATTTT.

J is TRBJ2-1 and V is TRBV18; 7 bases fit TRBD1. V shed 5 bases, J shed 7 bases, and the junction held 11 bases outside the gene matches. The CDR3 has 15 amino acids. Germline V gene lookup returns CDR1 KGHSH and CDR2 LQKENI. The CDR3 loop reads CASSYGQATSNEQFF. CDR3 DNA: TGTGCCAGCTCATACGGACAGGCCACCTCAAATGAGCAGTTCTTC.

The chain joins TRBV4-1 to TRBJ1-3; 7 nucleotides line up with TRBD1. V gave up 6 bases and J gave up 5 bases; unmatched junction bases: 16. Germline V CDR1 and CDR2: MGHRA, YSYEKL. The CDR3 runs 17 residues. The CDR3 DNA follows: TGCGCCAGCAGTGAAAGTTTGGGACAGTTGTTCAGAAACACCATATATTTT. Translating gives CASSESLGQLFRNTIYF.

This chain connects TRBV28 to TRBJ1-2, with 7 bases fitting TRBD1. The CDR3 is made up of 12 amino acids. The germline CDR1 and CDR2 sequences are MDHEN and SYDVKM. J gave up 8 bases and V 3 bases, and 3 bases lay outside the gene matches. CDR3 bases: TGTGCCAGCAGTTTGAGAGGGGGCGGCTACACCTTC. It yields the protein CASSLRGGGYTF.

The CDR3 here is CASKFVPGGGETQYF. The CDR3 region has the DNA TGCGCCAGCAAATTTGTACCAGGGGGCGGAGAGACCCAGTACTTC. The gene calls are TRBV5-1 and TRBJ2-5; 8 bases are shared with TRBD1. V was clipped by 6 bases and J by 4 bases; unmatched bases: 11. Germline-derived CDR1 and CDR2 are SGHRS and YFSETQ. This CDR3 has 15 residues. Filled out from reference TRBV5-1 and TRBJ2-5, the complete variable domain reads KAGVTQTPRYLIKTRGQQVTLSCSPISGHRSVSWYQQTPGQGLQFLFEYFSETQRNKGNFPGRFSGRQFSNSRSEMNVSTLELGDSALYLCASKFVPGGGETQYFGPGTRLLVL.

The chain's CDR3 is CAIKGGRAGETQYF. The CDR3 DNA follows: TGTGCCATCAAGGGCGGGAGGGCCGGAGAGACCCAGTACTTC. J is TRBJ2-5 and V is TRBV10-3; 9 nucleotides align to TRBD2. Germline CDR1 ENHRY, CDR2 SYGVKD. V dropped 7 bases and J dropped 4; count of bases not matched to a gene: 7. The CDR3 runs 14 residues.

This chain joins TRBV6-5 and TRBJ2-7; 13 nucleotides align to TRBD2. V gave up 8 bases and J gave up 3 bases; unmatched junction bases: 7. Germline V gene sequence: CDR1 MNHEY, CDR2 SVGAGI. The CDR3 runs to 15 residues. CDR3 in DNA: TGTGCCAGCGCCGCCGGGACTAGCGGGAACTACGAGCAGTACTTC. This sequence encodes CASAAGTSGNYEQYF.

This chain uses TRBV10-2 with TRBJ2-7, with TRBD1 identical over 9 bases. J gave up 1 base and V 6 bases, and 7 bases lay outside the gene matches. This CDR3 is built from 15 residues. The germline gives CDR1 WSHSY, CDR2 SAAADI. The CDR3 DNA reads TGCGCCAGCAGGTCAGCCGGACAGGGGTCCTACGAGCAGTACTTC. It specifies CASRSAGQGSYEQYF.